A single T cell receptor beta chain is shown here with its context. From germline, CDR1 is MDHEN and CDR2 SYDVKM. This CDR3 has 14 residues. After removal of 3 bases from V and 5 bases from J, the junction contained 5 bases not matched to a gene. This specimen comes from a study of blood T cell repertoires in COVID-19. Sequencing was performed with immunoSEQ multiplex PCR; in TCRdb, only in-frame clones are kept and a portion is missing. The repertoire holds approximately 330,000 clones, with about 87% as singletons. The rearrangement joins TRBV28 to TRBJ2-7, with 9 nucleotides matching TRBD2. This sequence originates from a man aged 25 to 40 with COVID-19, enrolled during active disease. Sequencing used peripheral blood. CDR3 loop: CASSFGGRAHEQYF. The CDR3 DNA sequence: TGTGCCAGCAGTTTTGGCGGGAGGGCCCACGAGCAGTACTTC.